These 26 T cell receptor delta chains originate from one sample sequenced in a study of delta chains in infants with herpesvirus infections. Gamma-chain- and delta-chain-specific primers converted PBMC RNA into TCR cDNA. TCRdb re-processed the RT-PCR reads via CATT. The sample includes some 2,500 delta-chain clones, around 40% seen only once; the top ten take roughly 5%. This specimen was peripheral blood, taken at time point 4 of longitudinal follow-up. The receptor set was obtained from a human donor who was a Ugandan infant, either HIV-exposed or HIV-unexposed (not recorded which).

This clone rates as medium-sized (0.01 to 0.1%). The chain couples TRDV1 to TRDJ1; 8 bases are a match to TRDD3. There are 18 residues in the CDR3. V shed 0 bases and J 0 bases; nucleotides not matched to a gene: 9. Germline CDR1 reads TSWWSYY; CDR2 reads QGS. CDR3 DNA sequence: TGTGCTCTTGGGGAACTCCGCGACTCACTGGGGGACACCGATAAACTCATCTTT. Protein: CALGELRDSLGDTDKLIF.

This chain links TRDV2 with TRDJ1; 7 nucleotides align to TRDD3. This CDR3 has 15 residues. The junction had 12 bases not matched to a gene; V was cut back by 0 bases and J by 9 bases. Looked up from germline, CDR1 is GEAIGNYY and CDR2 is EKD. The CDR3 DNA is TGTGCCTGTGACACCGTGGGGGACAAGGGGACAGAACTCATCTTT. Translating it yields CACDTVGDKGTELIF.

By proportion, this clone is large. This rearrangement joins TRDV2 to TRDJ2, with 13 positions matching TRDD3. The V gene's germline CDR1 is GEAIGNYY and CDR2 EKD. With 2 bases clipped from V and 3 bases from J, the junction kept 11 bases outside the gene matches. This CDR3 is 19 amino acids long. CDR3 region: CACDSVLGDTRRVTAQLFF. DNA for the CDR3: TGTGCCTGTGACAGTGTACTGGGGGATACGCGTAGGGTGACAGCACAACTCTTCTTT.

This clone was seen more than once but under ten times. The V gene is TRAV38-2/DV8, the J gene TRDJ1; 8 bases match TRDD3. Germline V gene sequence: CDR1 TSESDYY, CDR2 QEAYKQQN. Losses at the gene ends were 10 bases for V and 8 bases for J; bases not matched to a gene: 31. The CDR3 has 19 residues. As DNA, the CDR3 is TGTGCTCCGAAGCGGTCGAACTGGGGGGGATTCCGCTCCCGGGCGAAACTCATCTTT. Translated: CAPKRSNWGGFRSRAKLIF.

The chain has TRDV2 and TRDJ1, with TRDD3 identical over 10 bases. Unmatched junction bases numbered 12, after V lost 3 bases and J lost 0 bases. The CDR3 has 18 residues. Germline lookup yields CDR1 GEAIGNYY and CDR2 EKD. Here the CDR3 DNA reads TGTGCCTGTGACCCAGTTTTGGTACTGGGGGATCACACCGATAAACTCATCTTT. Its translation is CACDPVLVLGDHTDKLIF.

The rearrangement uses TRDV2 and TRDJ1, with D possibly matching TRDD3 (6 bases). V lost 3 bases, J lost 2 bases, and 12 bases lay in between. The CDR3 loop spans 14 amino acids. Germline V CDR1 and CDR2: GEAIGNYY, EKD. CDR3 sequence reads: CACDALGGTDKLIF. CDR3 bases: TGTGCCTGTGACGCCTTGGGGGGTACCGATAAACTCATCTTT.

Relative to its sample, this clone is large (0.1 to 1%). The chain joins TRDV2 to TRDJ3, with D maybe TRDD3 (5 bases). The CDR3 runs to 18 residues. The germline CDR1 and CDR2 sequences are GEAIGNYY and EKD. V shed 0 bases and J shed 0 bases, with 11 bases lying between them. CDR3 protein: CACDTAGLSSWDTRQMFF. The CDR3 region has the DNA TGTGCCTGTGACACCGCTGGGCTATCCTCCTGGGACACCCGACAGATGTTTTTC.

V and J are TRDV2 and TRDJ1; TRDD3 matches 8 bases. The trim removed 2 bases at V and 2 bases at J, leaving 12 bases unmatched. CDR3 length: 17 amino acids. The germline CDR1 and CDR2 sequences are GEAIGNYY and EKD. The CDR3: CACDKLGDREPTDKLIF. CDR3 sequence (DNA): TGTGCCTGTGACAAGCTGGGGGACCGAGAGCCGACCGATAAACTCATCTTT.

About this clone: At the DNA level, this CDR3 is encoded by other sequences in the same sample as well. The V and J genes are TRDV1 and TRDJ1; tentative D call: TRDD3 (5 bases). CDR1 and CDR2 (germline): TSWWSYY, QGS. The length of the CDR3 is 19 residues. V was cut by 4 bases and J by 0 bases, with 24 bases left in between. CDR3: CALGVYPPRGPRYTDKLIF. For the CDR3, the DNA is TGTGCTCTTGGGGTCTACCCACCTAGGGGACCACGGTACACCGATAAACTCATCTTT.

This clone qualifies as hyperexpanded (1% or more). This CDR3 is also generated by other DNA sequences in the sample. V usage is TRAV29/DV5 and J usage is TRDJ1, with no clear D. The CDR3 is 16 residues long. V lost 0 bases to trimming and J lost 0 bases, with 15 bases between them. Germline V CDR1 and CDR2: NSMFDY, ISSIKDK. DNA of the CDR3: TGTGCAGCAAGCGCACGGGTTTTTTCCCACACCGATAAACTCATCTTT. Translated, it gives CAASARVFSHTDKLIF.

The chain has TRDV1 and TRDJ1; 8 positions agree with TRDD3. In germline, CDR1 is TSWWSYY, CDR2 QGS. V lost 3 bases to trimming and J lost 7 bases; unmatched junction nucleotides: 10. This CDR3 comprises 15 residues. This CDR3 is CALGDFSLLGAKLIF. CDR3 nucleotides: TGTGCTCTTGGGGACTTTTCCTTACTGGGGGCTAAACTCATCTTT.

This clone is large within its sample. The chain couples TRDV2 to TRDJ3, with 12 bases fitting TRDD3. V shed 0 bases, J shed 3 bases, and the junction held 17 bases outside the gene matches. This CDR3 spans 23 amino acids. From germline, CDR1 is GEAIGNYY and CDR2 EKD. CDR3 region: CACDTAGTGGYQGLSWDTRQMFF. The CDR3 DNA follows: TGTGCCTGTGACACCGCGGGGACTGGGGGATACCAGGGGTTGAGCTGGGACACCCGACAGATGTTTTTC.

This clone is large within its sample. The gene calls are TRDV2 and TRDJ2, with 7 bases fitting TRDD3. Germline CDR1 is GEAIGNYY and CDR2 is EKD. This CDR3 has 14 amino acids. V was pared by 0 bases and J by 5 bases, with 2 bases of the junction left unmatched. The CDR3 loop reads CACDTWGDTAQLFF. The CDR3 nucleotides are TGTGCCTGTGACACCTGGGGGGATACAGCACAACTCTTCTTT.

On this clone itself: Since a much larger clone is just one base distant, this may be a read error. The chain links TRDV2 to TRDJ3, with 9 bases lining up with TRDD3. The CDR3 totals 18 residues. The V segment lost 0 bases and the J segment 0 bases; nucleotides outside the gene matches: 2. Germline V gives CDR1 GEAIGNYY, CDR2 EKD. The CDR3 coding sequence is TGTGCCTGTGACACCGTTGGGGGATACTCCTGGGACACCCGACAGATGTTTTTC. Translation: CACDTVGGYSWDTRQMFF.

The genes are TRDV1 and TRDJ1, with D possibly TRDD3 on 5 matching bases. The CDR3 loop spans 17 amino acids. CDR1 is TSWWSYY, CDR2 QGS, per germline. V shed 0 bases and J shed 4 bases, with 18 bases lying between them. CDR3 amino acids: CALGELIPGGTHDKLIF. CDR3 nucleotides: TGTGCTCTTGGGGAACTAATTCCCGGGGGTACTCACGATAAACTCATCTTT.

With respect to this clone: This sequence may be a read error, since a much larger clone differs from it by one base. The rearrangement uses TRDV1 and TRDJ1, with 7 bases aligning to TRDD2. CDR1 and CDR2 from the germline V gene are TSWWSYY and QGS. J gave up 1 base and V 1 base, and 21 bases lay outside the gene matches. This CDR3 comprises 21 residues. The CDR3 DNA sequence: TGTGCTCTTGGGGAACCTACTCCTTCCTCTAACGCCGGGCCTCCCACCGATAAACTCATCTTT. Protein sequence: CALGEPTPSSNAGPPTDKLIF.

Remarks on this clone: This sequence may be a read error, since a much larger clone differs from it by one base. This chain uses TRDV1 with TRDJ1; TRDD3 agrees at 13 bases. The CDR3 runs to 27 residues. Germline CDR1 reads TSWWSYY; CDR2 reads QGS. Trimming at V came to 3 bases and at J to 0 bases, leaving 34 bases not matched to a gene. CDR3 sequence: CALGESQGIGKRYYWGIRRGYTDKLIF. In DNA form, the CDR3 reads TGTGCTCTTGGGGAGAGCCAGGGCATCGGAAAGCGGTATTACTGGGGGATACGCCGGGGGTACACCGATAAACTCATCTTT.

Concerning this clone: This could be a read error, since a much larger clone is one nucleotide away. The rearrangement joins TRDV2 to TRDJ1; 11 bases are shared with TRDD3. From germline, CDR1 is GEAIGNYY and CDR2 EKD. The length of the CDR3 is 17 residues. The V segment lost 3 bases and the J segment 0 bases; nucleotides outside the gene matches: 8. In DNA form, the CDR3 reads TGTGCCTGTGACGGTTTATATGGGGGATACGACACCGATAAACTCATCTTT. Translated: CACDGLYGGYDTDKLIF.

The rearrangement links TRDV1 to TRDJ1, with D perhaps matching TRDD2 or TRDD3 (5 bases each). The V gene lost 6 bases and the J gene lost 0 bases, with 20 bases spanning the gap. This CDR3 has 17 amino acids. Germline assignment: CDR1 TSWWSYY and CDR2 QGS. CDR3 sequence: CALGPYRGLSYTDKLIF. CDR3 bases: TGTGCTCTTGGCCCCTACAGGGGGTTATCGTACACCGATAAACTCATCTTT.

The chain combines TRDV3 with TRDJ1; possibly TRDD2 or TRDD3 for D (6 bases each). This CDR3 is 17 amino acids long. CDR1 and CDR2 (germline): TVYSNPD, GDNSRS (reference sequence). The V end lost 2 bases, the J end lost 1 base, and 23 bases lay between the germline ends. DNA of the CDR3: TGTGCCTTTCCCTCCTCTTCCTGGGGAAACGGCACCGATAAACTCATCTTT. Translating it yields CAFPSSSWGNGTDKLIF.

By frequency in the sample, this clone is large (0.1 to 1%). The chain uses TRDV2 and TRDJ1, with 8 bases identical to TRDD3. V was pared by 4 bases and J by 5 bases, with 17 bases of the junction left unmatched. CDR3 length: 17 amino acids. Germline V CDR1 and CDR2: GEAIGNYY, EKD. The CDR3 DNA is TGTGCCTGTGAGGGGCTTGTGCCGACTGGGGGGGATGATAAACTCATCTTT. It codes for CACEGLVPTGGDDKLIF.

By sample fraction, this clone is medium-sized (0.01 to 0.1%). The chain uses TRDV1 and TRDJ1, with D possibly being TRDD3 (6 bases). The CDR3 has 22 residues. Germline V gene data show CDR1 as TSWWSYY and CDR2 as QGS. The V gene lost 2 bases and the J gene lost 0 bases, with 31 bases spanning the gap. DNA for the CDR3: TGTGCTCTTGGGGAAGGGGGGACATTTCCCAGACCTCTAGGGTTCTACACCGATAAACTCATCTTT. Protein product: CALGEGGTFPRPLGFYTDKLIF.

The sample holds a few counts of this clone. This chain links TRDV2 with TRDJ1; 10 bases fit TRDD3. Germline V gene sequence: CDR1 GEAIGNYY, CDR2 EKD. This CDR3 contains 14 residues. V gave up 7 bases and J gave up 3 bases; unmatched junction bases: 7. CDR3 bases: TGTGCCTGGATGTCTACTGGGGGATCCGATAAACTCATCTTT. Its translation: CAWMSTGGSDKLIF.

The CDR3 coding sequence is TGTGCTTATAGGACCGCTCGTCATCCCTCACTGGGGGTCCCTCTTAAACTCATCTTT. Encoded protein: CAYRTARHPSLGVPLKLIF. The chain is built from TRAV38-2/DV8 and TRDJ1, with TRDD3 matching 8 bases. CDR1 TSESDYY and CDR2 QEAYKQQN come from the germline V gene. The CDR3 totals 19 residues. J lost 7 bases, V lost 3 bases, and 23 bases had no gene match.

By its share, this clone is medium-sized. The gene calls are TRDV2 and TRDJ1, with 9 bases identical to TRDD3. There are 16 residues in the CDR3. With 2 bases clipped from V and 0 bases from J, the junction kept 6 bases outside the gene matches. In germline, CDR1 is GEAIGNYY, CDR2 EKD. This chain's CDR3 is CACDKLGDKYTDKLIF. The CDR3, as DNA: TGTGCCTGTGACAAGTTGGGGGATAAGTACACCGATAAACTCATCTTT.

This chain connects TRDV2 to TRDJ1; 10 bases map to TRDD3. CDR1 GEAIGNYY and CDR2 EKD come from the germline V gene. V gave up 1 base and J gave up 0 bases; unmatched junction bases: 10. The CDR3 runs to 18 residues. The CDR3 loop reads CACDTLGGYASDTDKLIF. As DNA, the CDR3 is TGTGCCTGTGACACACTGGGGGGATACGCCTCGGACACCGATAAACTCATCTTT.